This TCR beta chain was sequenced in a study of CD8+ T cells in alopecia areata. RNA extraction was followed by reverse transcription into cDNA, which acted as the sequencing template. Generated by immunoSEQ multiplex PCR, the TCRdb table keeps only in-frame clones and is missing some. The sample records over 85,000 clones, 60% to 75% being singletons. Described treatment: oral pan-JAK inhibitor, 5-10 mg twice daily. Material: CD8+ T cells sorted from blood, obtained at week 4, from a patient treated with tofacitinib. The source of this sequence is a human donor with alopecia areata.

CDR3 DNA sequence: TGTGCCAGCAGCGTGGAGTTTTCTAGCACAGATACGCAGTATTTT. Translating gives CASSVEFSSTDTQYF. The genes are TRBV9 and TRBJ2-3, with no clear D. CDR1 and CDR2 (germline): SGDLS, YYNGEE. The CDR3 is 15 residues long. The V gene lost 2 bases and the J gene lost 0 bases, with 10 bases spanning the gap.